The rows below give T cell receptor beta chains drawn from one sample of a study of radiation and T cells in renal cell carcinoma. Assay: immunoSEQ multiplex PCR; the TCRdb copy retains only in-frame clones and omits some. Of about 130,000 clones in the sample, around 80% were seen once. The input for sequencing was blood, taken from a patient whose treatment included radiotherapy and nephrectomy. All receptors come from a woman between 55 and 75 years old with renal cell carcinoma. Both conserved end residues are part of each CDR3. D genes are given only for firm matches. Some rows have no size entry. The others give once, few or many, or a class for an expanded clone.

clone size	V gene	D gene	J gene	CDR3 DNA	CDR3 protein
-	TRBV28	TRBD1	TRBJ2-7	TGTGCCAGCAGGAACAGGGGGAGCTCCTACGAGCAGTACTTC	CASRNRGSSYEQYF
-	TRBV6-5	TRBD1	TRBJ1-5	TGTGCCAGCAGTTACGGGACAGGGGCTAAAGATCCCCAGCATTTT	CASSYGTGAKDPQHF
few	TRBV29-1	-	TRBJ1-5	TGCAGCGTTGAGGCGGGGGCCGGCAATCAGCCCCAGCATTTT	CSVEAGAGNQPQHF
-	TRBV10-3	-	TRBJ1-3	TGTGCCATCAGTGATAGGGGAGACACCATATATTTT	CAISDRGDTIYF
-	TRBV10-3	-	TRBJ2-5	TGTGCCATCAGTGAGTCGCAGAGTGGGTACCAAGAGACCCAGTACTTC	CAISESQSGYQETQYF
-	TRBV4-3	TRBD1	TRBJ2-2	TGCGCCAGCAGCGTGGGACAGCGACAGAACACCGGGGAGCTGTTTTTT	CASSVGQRQNTGELFF
once	TRBV5-1	-	TRBJ2-7	TGCGCCAGCAGCTTGGCTGAGAGGGCCGAGCAGTACTTC	CASSLAERAEQYF
-	TRBV21-1	-	TRBJ2-7	TGTGCCAGCTCCGGAGGGAACCCCTACGAGCAGTACTTC	CASSGGNPYEQYF
once	TRBV6-1	TRBD2	TRBJ2-3	TGTGCCAGCAGCCTGCTAGCGGGTAGCACAGATACGCAGTATTTT	CASSLLAGSTDTQYF
-	TRBV18	-	TRBJ1-1	TGTGCCAGCTCACCACCGCACGGAGACACTGAAGCTTTCTTT	CASSPPHGDTEAFF
-	TRBV10-3	-	TRBJ1-3	TGTGCCATCAGTGAAATCCAGGGAAACACCATATATTTT	CAISEIQGNTIYF
-	TRBV6-1	TRBD2	TRBJ2-5	TGTGCCAGCAGTGAATTCGGCGGACTAGCGGGGACCCAGTACTTC	CASSEFGGLAGTQYF
-	TRBV6-6	-	TRBJ2-3	TGTGCCAGCAGTTACTCCGGGAAAAGAGCAGATACGCAGTATTTT	CASSYSGKRADTQYF
-	TRBV11-1	-	TRBJ2-7	TGTGCCAGCAGCTCTCTCAACAGGTCCTCTGCGAACGAGCAGTACTTC	CASSSLNRSSANEQYF
-	TRBV10-3	TRBD1	TRBJ2-7	TGTGCCATCAGTTTGGGGGACAGGGCTGGGTACGAGCAGTACTTC	CAISLGDRAGYEQYF
-	TRBV7-8	-	TRBJ2-5	TGTGCCAGCACAACTTTCGGCGAGGCGAAGCCAGAGACCCAGTACTTC	CASTTFGEAKPETQYF
-	TRBV4-1	-	TRBJ2-4	TGCGCCAGCAGCCCGACACAGCGGGCCTCAGCCAAAAACATTCAGTACTTC	CASSPTQRASAKNIQYF
-	TRBV30	TRBD2	TRBJ2-1	TGTGCCTGGGACTCTAGCGGGAGGGGCAATGAGCAGTTCTTC	CAWDSSGRGNEQFF
many	TRBV4-1	-	TRBJ2-2	TGCGCCAGCAGCCCCCGACTGAACACCGGGGAGCTGTTTTTT	CASSPRLNTGELFF
-	TRBV6-5	TRBD1	TRBJ1-2	TGTGCCAGCACAGGGGGCGTAGATGGCTACACCTTC	CASTGGVDGYTF
-	TRBV19	-	TRBJ2-7	TGTGCCAGTAGTATAGGGATGGGGGTCTGGTCCTACGAGCAGTACTTC	CASSIGMGVWSYEQYF
-	TRBV2	-	TRBJ1-1	TGTGCCAGCAGTGGGGAGGGAGAAGCTTTCTTT	CASSGEGEAFF
many	TRBV29-1	-	TRBJ1-2	TGCAGCGCCCAAGTCGTACAGGGCCATGACTATGGCTACACCTTC	CSAQVVQGHDYGYTF
-	TRBV19	-	TRBJ2-1	TGTGCCAGTAGTATGGGGGGGGCCTGGGATGATGAGCAGTTCTTC	CASSMGGAWDDEQFF
-	TRBV11-2	-	TRBJ2-7	TGTGCCAGCAGCTTAGATCGGCTCGGAGCCTACGAGCAGTACTTC	CASSLDRLGAYEQYF
-	TRBV28	-	TRBJ1-2	TGTGCCAGCAGTTTAGATGGGACGGACTATGGCTACACCTTC	CASSLDGTDYGYTF
-	TRBV7-9	-	TRBJ1-1	TGTGCCAGCAGCCGTCCGCAGGGGTACACTGAAGCTTTCTTT	CASSRPQGYTEAFF
-	TRBV11-2	-	TRBJ1-1	TGTGCCAGCAGCTCCTCCGACAGGAACACTGAAGCTTTCTTT	CASSSSDRNTEAFF
-	TRBV4-1	TRBD1	TRBJ1-5	TGCGCCAGCAGCCAAGAAGGGGGCAGCAATCAGCCCCAGCATTTT	CASSQEGGSNQPQHF
-	TRBV29-1	-	TRBJ2-3	TGCAGCGTCGTCAGGTGGTTCACAGATACGCAGTATTTT	CSVVRWFTDTQYF
-	TRBV6-5	-	TRBJ2-3	TGTGCCAGCAGTTACGGGTCTAGCTTTTCAGATACGCAGTATTTT	CASSYGSSFSDTQYF
-	TRBV14	TRBD2	TRBJ2-7	TGTGCCAGCAGCCAAGTCCTAGCGGGAGTGGGTGAGCAGTACTTC	CASSQVLAGVGEQYF
-	TRBV6-6	-	TRBJ2-1	TGTGCCAGCAGTTACCGGCGGGATGGTAATGAGCAGTTCTTC	CASSYRRDGNEQFF
-	TRBV5-1	-	TRBJ2-7	TGCGCCAGCAGCTTGGAGGGGGACGAGCAGTACTTC	CASSLEGDEQYF
-	TRBV5-4	-	TRBJ1-1	TGTGCCAGCACCCGACGGGGTGGGAACACTGAAGCTTTCTTT	CASTRRGGNTEAFF
once	TRBV7-2	-	TRBJ2-1	TGTGCCAGCAGCTTTACTAGTTTCGAGCAGTTCTTC	CASSFTSFEQFF
few	TRBV19	-	TRBJ1-1	TGTGCCAGTAGGGACGCAGGGGCGCAAAACACTGAAGCTTTCTTT	CASRDAGAQNTEAFF
medium-sized	TRBV11-3	TRBD1	TRBJ2-1	TGTGCCAGCAGCTCCAGATTCGGACAGGGAGAATACAATGAGCAGTTCTTC	CASSSRFGQGEYNEQFF
-	TRBV5-1	-	TRBJ1-5	TGCGCCAGCAAGGCCGGGGATAATCAGCCCCAGCATTTT	CASKAGDNQPQHF
-	TRBV6-6	-	TRBJ2-3	TGTGCCAGCAGTCACTACTCGGGGCCGGGAGATACGCAGTATTTT	CASSHYSGPGDTQYF
-	TRBV27	-	TRBJ2-7	TGTGCCAGCACCAGCTGGGGCTCCTACGAGCAGTACTTC	CASTSWGSYEQYF
-	TRBV4-3	-	TRBJ1-1	TGCGCCAGCAGCCGCGAACAGGGCAGTTACGCTGAAGCTTTCTTT	CASSREQGSYAEAFF
-	TRBV19	-	TRBJ2-6	TGTGCCAGTAGTCACACAGGGATGGCTGGGGCCAACGTCCTGACTTTC	CASSHTGMAGANVLTF
-	TRBV9	-	TRBJ2-7	TGTGCCAGCAGCGTTTCGGATCAACCCTACGAGCAGTACTTC	CASSVSDQPYEQYF
few	TRBV4-2	TRBD1	TRBJ1-1	TGTGCCAGCAGCCATCCAGGACAGGATCGGGGAGCTTTCTTT	CASSHPGQDRGAFF
-	TRBV9	-	TRBJ1-1	TGTGCCAGCAGCGTAGGGGGCAAAACTGAAGCTTTCTTT	CASSVGGKTEAFF